This T cell receptor beta chain is from a study of OX40 agonist ivuxolimab in advanced cancers. About the research overall: One patient with hepatocellular carcinoma and two with cutaneous melanoma, three in all, had partial responses.

This CDR3 has 16 residues. Looked up from germline, CDR1 is SGHNT and CDR2 is YYREEE (reference sequence). V was clipped by 3 bases and J by 8 bases; unmatched bases: 10. Generated by immunoSEQ multiplex PCR, the TCRdb table keeps only in-frame clones and is missing some. The sample includes around 99,000 clones, roughly 90% seen only once; the top ten take about 1.2%. Samples of blood were obtained at baseline, on cycle 4 day 1, and on cycle 7 day 1. The sequenced sample was CD4+ or CD8+ T cells sorted from blood, obtained in a trial of the OX40 agonist ivuxolimab. The source is an adult with an advanced solid tumor such as melanoma, head and neck, liver or kidney cancer. The chain combines TRBV5-4 with TRBJ1-6, with 8 bases matching TRBD1. The CDR3 region is CASSSLDRALHSPLHF. CDR3 in DNA: TGTGCCAGCAGCTCGTTGGACAGGGCCCTACATTCACCCCTCCACTTT.